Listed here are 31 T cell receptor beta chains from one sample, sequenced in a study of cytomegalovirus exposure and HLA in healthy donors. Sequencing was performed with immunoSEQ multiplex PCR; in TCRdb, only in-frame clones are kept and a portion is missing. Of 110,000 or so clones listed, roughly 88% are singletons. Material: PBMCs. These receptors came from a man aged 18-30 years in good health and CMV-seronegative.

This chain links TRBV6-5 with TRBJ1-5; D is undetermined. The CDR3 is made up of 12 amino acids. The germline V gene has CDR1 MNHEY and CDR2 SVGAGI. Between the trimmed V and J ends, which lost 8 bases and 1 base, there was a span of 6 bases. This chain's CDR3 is CASGTSNQPQHF. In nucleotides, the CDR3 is TGTGCCAGCGGCACAAGCAATCAGCCCCAGCATTTT.

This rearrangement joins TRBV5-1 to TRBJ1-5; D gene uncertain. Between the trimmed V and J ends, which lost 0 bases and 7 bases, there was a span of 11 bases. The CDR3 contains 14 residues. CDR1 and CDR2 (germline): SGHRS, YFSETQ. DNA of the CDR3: TGCGCCAGCAGCTTGGACAGATCGGGGCAGCCCCAGCATTTT. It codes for CASSLDRSGQPQHF.

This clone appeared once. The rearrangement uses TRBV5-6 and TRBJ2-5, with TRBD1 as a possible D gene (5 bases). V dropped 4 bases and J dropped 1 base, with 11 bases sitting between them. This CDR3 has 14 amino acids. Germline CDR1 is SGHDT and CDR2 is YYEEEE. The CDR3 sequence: CASSLTGIQETQYF. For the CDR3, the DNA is TGTGCCAGCAGCCTAACAGGAATCCAAGAGACCCAGTACTTC.

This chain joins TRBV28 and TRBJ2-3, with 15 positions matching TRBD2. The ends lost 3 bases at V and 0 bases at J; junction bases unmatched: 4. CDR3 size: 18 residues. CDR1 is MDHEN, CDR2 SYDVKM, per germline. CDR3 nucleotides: TGTGCCAGCAGTTTCACCGGACTAGCGGGAGGGAGCACAGATACGCAGTATTTT. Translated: CASSFTGLAGGSTDTQYF.

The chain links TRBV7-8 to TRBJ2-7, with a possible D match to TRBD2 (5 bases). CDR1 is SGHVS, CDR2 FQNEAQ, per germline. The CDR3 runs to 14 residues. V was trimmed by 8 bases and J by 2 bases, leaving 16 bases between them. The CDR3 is CASGRDLGTYEQYF. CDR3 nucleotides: TGTGCCAGCGGACGGGATTTGGGAACCTACGAGCAGTACTTC.

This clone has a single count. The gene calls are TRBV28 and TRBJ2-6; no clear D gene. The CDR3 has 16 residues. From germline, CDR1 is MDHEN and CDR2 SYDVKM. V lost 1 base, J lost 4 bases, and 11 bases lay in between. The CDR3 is CASSLSLSYGANVLTF. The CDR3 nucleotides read TGTGCCAGCAGTTTATCCCTATCATACGGGGCCAACGTCCTGACTTTC. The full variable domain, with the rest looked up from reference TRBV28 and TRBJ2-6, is DVKVTQSSRYLVKRTGEKVFLECVQDMDHENMFWYRQDPGLGLRLIYFSYDVKMKEKGDIPEGYSVSREKKERFSLILESASTNQTSMYLCASSLSLSYGANVLTFGAGSRLTVL.

The chain's CDR3 is CSGWADGELFF. DNA of the CDR3: TGCAGCGGATGGGCTGACGGGGAGCTGTTTTTT. The genes are TRBV29-1 and TRBJ2-2; D not resolved. In germline, CDR1 is SQVTM, CDR2 ANQGSEA. With 7 bases removed from V and 7 bases from J, the gap between germline ends came to 10 bases. The CDR3 runs to 11 residues.

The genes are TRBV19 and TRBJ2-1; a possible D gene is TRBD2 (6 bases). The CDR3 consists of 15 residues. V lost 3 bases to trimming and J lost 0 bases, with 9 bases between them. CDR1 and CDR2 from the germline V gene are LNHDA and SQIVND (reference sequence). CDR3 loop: CASSMVGSSYNEQFF. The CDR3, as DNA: TGTGCCAGTAGTATGGTCGGGAGCTCCTACAATGAGCAGTTCTTC.

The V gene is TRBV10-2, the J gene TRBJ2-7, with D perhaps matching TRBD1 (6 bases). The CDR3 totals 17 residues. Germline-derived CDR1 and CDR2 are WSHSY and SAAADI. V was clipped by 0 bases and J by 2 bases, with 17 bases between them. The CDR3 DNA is TGCGCCAGCAGTGAGTCCGGGTTTAACAGGGTCGCCTACGAGCAGTACTTC. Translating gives CASSESGFNRVAYEQYF.

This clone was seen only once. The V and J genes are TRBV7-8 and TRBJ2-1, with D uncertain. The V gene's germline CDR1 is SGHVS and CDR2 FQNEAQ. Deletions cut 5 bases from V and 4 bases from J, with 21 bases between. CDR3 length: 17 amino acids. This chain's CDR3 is CASSDRPYPLGYNEQFF. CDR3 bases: TGTGCCAGCAGCGACCGTCCGTATCCCCTCGGGTACAATGAGCAGTTCTTC.

CDR3 DNA sequence: TGCGCCAGCATGACAGGGGTCCACAATGAGCAGTTCTTC. This translates into CASMTGVHNEQFF. V gene TRBV10-2 combines with J gene TRBJ2-1; 8 bases align to TRBD1. V shed 7 bases, J shed 5 bases, and the junction held 4 bases outside the gene matches. CDR1 WSHSY and CDR2 SAAADI come from the germline V gene. The CDR3 is 13 amino acids.

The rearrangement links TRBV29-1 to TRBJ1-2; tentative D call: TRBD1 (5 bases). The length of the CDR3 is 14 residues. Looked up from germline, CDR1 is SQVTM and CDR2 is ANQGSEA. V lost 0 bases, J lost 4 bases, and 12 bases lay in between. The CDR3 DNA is TGCAGCGTTGAAGAGGCAGGACACCGCTATGGCTACACCTTC. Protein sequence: CSVEEAGHRYGYTF.

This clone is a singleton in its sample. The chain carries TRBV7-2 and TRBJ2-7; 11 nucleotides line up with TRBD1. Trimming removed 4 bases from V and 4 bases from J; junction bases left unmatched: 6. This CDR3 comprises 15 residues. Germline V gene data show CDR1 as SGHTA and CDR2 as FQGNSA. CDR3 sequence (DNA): TGTGCCAGCAGCTGGGGGGACAGGGGGAAATACGAGCAGTACTTC. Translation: CASSWGDRGKYEQYF.

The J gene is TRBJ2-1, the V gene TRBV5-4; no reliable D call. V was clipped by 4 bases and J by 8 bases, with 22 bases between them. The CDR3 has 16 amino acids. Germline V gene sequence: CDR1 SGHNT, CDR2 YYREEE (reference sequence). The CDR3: CASSDWVDKSPDEQFF. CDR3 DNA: TGTGCCAGCAGCGATTGGGTCGACAAATCCCCCGATGAGCAGTTCTTC.

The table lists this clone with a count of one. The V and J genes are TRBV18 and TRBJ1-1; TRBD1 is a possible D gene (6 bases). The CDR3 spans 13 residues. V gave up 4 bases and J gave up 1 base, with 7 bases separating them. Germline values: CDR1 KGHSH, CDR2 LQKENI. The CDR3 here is CASSRQENTEAFF. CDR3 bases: TGTGCCAGCTCACGACAGGAGAACACTGAAGCTTTCTTT. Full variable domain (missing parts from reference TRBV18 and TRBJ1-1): NAGVMQNPRHLVRRRGQEARLRCSPMKGHSHVYWYRQLPEEGLKFMVYLQKENIIDESGMPKERFSAEFPKEGPSILRIQQVVRGDSAAYFCASSRQENTEAFFGQGTRLTVV.

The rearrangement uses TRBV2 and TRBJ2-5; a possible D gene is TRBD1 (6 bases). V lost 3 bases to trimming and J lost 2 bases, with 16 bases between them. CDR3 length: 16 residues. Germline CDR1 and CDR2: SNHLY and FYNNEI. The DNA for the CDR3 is TGTGCCAGCAGTGAGTTTGTCAGGACAGCACAAGAGACCCAGTACTTC. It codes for CASSEFVRTAQETQYF. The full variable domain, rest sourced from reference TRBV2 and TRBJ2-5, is EPEVTQTPSHQVTQMGQEVILRCVPISNHLYFYWYRQILGQKVEFLVSFYNNEISEKSEIFDDQFSVERPDGSNFTLKIRSTKLEDSAMYFCASSEFVRTAQETQYFGPGTRLLVL.

For the CDR3, the DNA is TGCGCCAGCAGCTTGGCCGGGACAGGAGCGACTGGGGCCAACGTCCTGACTTTC. Its protein product is CASSLAGTGATGANVLTF. The chain recombines TRBV5-1 with TRBJ2-6; 8 positions match TRBD1. The V segment lost 0 bases and the J segment 2 bases; nucleotides outside the gene matches: 7. The CDR3 sequence is 18 residues long. The germline V gene encodes CDR1 SGHRS and CDR2 YFSETQ.

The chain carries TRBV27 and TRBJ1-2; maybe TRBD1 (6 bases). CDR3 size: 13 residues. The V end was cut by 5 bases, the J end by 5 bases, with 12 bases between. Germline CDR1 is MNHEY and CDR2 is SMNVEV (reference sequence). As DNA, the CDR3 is TGTGCCAGCAGTCAGACAGGATTTTATGGCTACACCTTC. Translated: CASSQTGFYGYTF.

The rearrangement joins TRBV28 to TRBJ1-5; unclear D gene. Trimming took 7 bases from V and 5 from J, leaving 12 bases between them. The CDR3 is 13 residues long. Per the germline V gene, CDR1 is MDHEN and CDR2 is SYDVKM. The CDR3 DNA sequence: TGTGCCAGCAATGAGGGCGATTATCAGCCCCAGCATTTT. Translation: CASNEGDYQPQHF.

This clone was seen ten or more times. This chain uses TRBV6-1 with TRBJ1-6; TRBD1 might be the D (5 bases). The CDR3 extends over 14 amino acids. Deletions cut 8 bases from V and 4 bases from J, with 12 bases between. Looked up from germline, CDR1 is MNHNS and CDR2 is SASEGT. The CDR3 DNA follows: TGTGCCAGCGCAGCAGGGCCATATAATTCACCCCTCCACTTT. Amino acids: CASAAGPYNSPLHF.

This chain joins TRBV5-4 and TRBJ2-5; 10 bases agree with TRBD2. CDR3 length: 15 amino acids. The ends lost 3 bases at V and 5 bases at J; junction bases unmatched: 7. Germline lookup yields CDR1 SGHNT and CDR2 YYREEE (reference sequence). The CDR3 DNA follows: TGTGCCAGCAGCTCCGCTAGCGGGAGCATGGAGACCCAGTACTTC. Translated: CASSSASGSMETQYF.

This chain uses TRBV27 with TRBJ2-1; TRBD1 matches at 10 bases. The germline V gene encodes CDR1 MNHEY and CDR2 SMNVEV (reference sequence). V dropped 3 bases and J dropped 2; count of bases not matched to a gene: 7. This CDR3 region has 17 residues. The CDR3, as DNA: TGTGCCAGCAGTTTTGGGGACAGGGGTTTTACCTACAATGAGCAGTTCTTC. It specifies CASSFGDRGFTYNEQFF.

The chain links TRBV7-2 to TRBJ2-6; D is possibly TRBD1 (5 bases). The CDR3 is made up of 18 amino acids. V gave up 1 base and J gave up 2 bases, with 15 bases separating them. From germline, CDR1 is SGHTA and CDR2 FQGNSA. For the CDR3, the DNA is TGTGCCAGCAGCTTAGTAGCAGGGCTGGGTGCTGGGGCCAACGTCCTGACTTTC. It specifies CASSLVAGLGAGANVLTF.

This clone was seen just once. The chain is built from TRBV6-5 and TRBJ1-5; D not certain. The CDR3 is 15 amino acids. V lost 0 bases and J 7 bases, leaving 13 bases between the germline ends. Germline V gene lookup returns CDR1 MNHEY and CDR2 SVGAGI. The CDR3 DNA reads TGTGCCAGCAGTTACTCCTATCGCCCGGGGCAGCCCCAGCATTTT. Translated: CASSYSYRPGQPQHF.

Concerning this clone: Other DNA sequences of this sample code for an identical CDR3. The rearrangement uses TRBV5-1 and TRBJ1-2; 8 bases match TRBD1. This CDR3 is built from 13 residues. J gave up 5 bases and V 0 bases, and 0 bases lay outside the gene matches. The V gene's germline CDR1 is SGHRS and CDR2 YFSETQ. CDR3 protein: CASSLDRGYGYTF. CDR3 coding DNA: TGCGCCAGCAGCTTGGACAGGGGGTATGGCTACACCTTC.

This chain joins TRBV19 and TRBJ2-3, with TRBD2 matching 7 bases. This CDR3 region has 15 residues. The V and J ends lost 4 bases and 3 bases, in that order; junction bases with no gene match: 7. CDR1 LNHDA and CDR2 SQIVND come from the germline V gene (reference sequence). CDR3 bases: TGTGCCAGTAGTACAGGGAGGGTACAAACAGATACGCAGTATTTT. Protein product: CASSTGRVQTDTQYF. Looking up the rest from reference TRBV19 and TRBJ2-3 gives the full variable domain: DGGITQSPKYLFRKEGQNVTLSCEQNLNHDAMYWYRQDPGQGLRLIYYSQIVNDFQKGDIAEGYSVSREKKESFPLTVTSAQKNPTAFYLCASSTGRVQTDTQYFGPGTRLTVL.

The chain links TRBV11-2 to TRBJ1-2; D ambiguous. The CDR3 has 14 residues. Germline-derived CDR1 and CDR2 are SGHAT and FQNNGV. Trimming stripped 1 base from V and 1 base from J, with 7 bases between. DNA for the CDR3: TGTGCCAGCAGCTTAGGACGGGTTAACTATGGCTACACCTTC. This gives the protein CASSLGRVNYGYTF.

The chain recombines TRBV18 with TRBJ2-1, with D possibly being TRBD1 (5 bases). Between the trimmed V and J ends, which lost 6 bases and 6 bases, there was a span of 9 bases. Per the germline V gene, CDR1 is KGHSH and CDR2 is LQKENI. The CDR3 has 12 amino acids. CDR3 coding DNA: TGTGCCAGCTCGGGGCAGATCAATGAGCAGTTCTTC. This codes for CASSGQINEQFF.

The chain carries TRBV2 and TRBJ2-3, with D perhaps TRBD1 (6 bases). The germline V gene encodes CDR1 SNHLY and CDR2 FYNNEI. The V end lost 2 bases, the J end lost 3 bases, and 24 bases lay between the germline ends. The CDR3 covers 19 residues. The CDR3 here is CASSELVFGGLQGTDTQYF. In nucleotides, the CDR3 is TGTGCCAGCAGTGAATTGGTCTTTGGGGGTTTGCAGGGGACAGATACGCAGTATTTT.

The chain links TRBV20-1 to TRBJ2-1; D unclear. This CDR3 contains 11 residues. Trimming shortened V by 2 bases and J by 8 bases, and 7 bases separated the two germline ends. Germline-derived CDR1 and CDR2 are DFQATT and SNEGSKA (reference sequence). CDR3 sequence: CSARPSDEQFF. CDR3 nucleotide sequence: TGCAGTGCTAGACCCTCGGATGAGCAGTTCTTC.

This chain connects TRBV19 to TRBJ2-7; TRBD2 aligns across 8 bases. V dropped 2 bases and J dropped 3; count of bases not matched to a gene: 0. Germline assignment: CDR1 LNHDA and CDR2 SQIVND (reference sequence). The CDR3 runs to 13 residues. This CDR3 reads CASSITSGYEQYF. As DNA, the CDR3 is TGTGCCAGTAGTATAACTAGCGGCTACGAGCAGTACTTC.